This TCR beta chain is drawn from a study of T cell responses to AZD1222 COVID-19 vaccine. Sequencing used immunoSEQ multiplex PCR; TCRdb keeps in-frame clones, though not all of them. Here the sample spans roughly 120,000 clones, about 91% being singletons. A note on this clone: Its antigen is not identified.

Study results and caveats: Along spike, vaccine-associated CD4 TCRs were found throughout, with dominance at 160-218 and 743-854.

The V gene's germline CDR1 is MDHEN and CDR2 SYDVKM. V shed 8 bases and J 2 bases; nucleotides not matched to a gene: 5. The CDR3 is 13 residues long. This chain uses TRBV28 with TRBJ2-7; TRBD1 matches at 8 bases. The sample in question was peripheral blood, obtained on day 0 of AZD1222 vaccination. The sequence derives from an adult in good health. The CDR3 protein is CASSTRGPYEQYF. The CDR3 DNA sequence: TGTGCCAGCTCGACCAGGGGGCCCTACGAGCAGTACTTC.